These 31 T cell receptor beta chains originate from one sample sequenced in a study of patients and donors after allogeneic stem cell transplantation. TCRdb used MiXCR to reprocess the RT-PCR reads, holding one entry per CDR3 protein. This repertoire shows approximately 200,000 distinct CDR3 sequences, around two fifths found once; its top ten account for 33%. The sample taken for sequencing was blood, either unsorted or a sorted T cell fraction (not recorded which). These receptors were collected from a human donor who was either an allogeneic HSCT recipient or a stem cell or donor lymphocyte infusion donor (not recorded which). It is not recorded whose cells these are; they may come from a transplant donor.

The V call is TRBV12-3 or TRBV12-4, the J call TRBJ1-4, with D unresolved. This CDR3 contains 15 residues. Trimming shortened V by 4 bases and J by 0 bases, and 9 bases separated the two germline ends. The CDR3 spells CASSSGRSTNEKLFF. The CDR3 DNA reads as TGTGCCAGCAGTTCTGGGCGTTCAACTAATGAAAAACTGTTTTTT.

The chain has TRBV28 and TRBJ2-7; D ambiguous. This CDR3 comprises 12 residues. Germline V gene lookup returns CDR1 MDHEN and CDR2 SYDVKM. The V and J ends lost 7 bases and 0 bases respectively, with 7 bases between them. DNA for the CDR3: TGTGCCAGCACCCCTAGCTCCTACGAGCAGTACTTC. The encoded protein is CASTPSSYEQYF.

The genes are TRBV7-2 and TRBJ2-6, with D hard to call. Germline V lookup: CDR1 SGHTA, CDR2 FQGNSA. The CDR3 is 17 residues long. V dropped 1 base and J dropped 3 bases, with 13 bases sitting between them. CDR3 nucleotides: TGTGCCAGCAGCTTAGATAGGGCTGGTAGTGGGGCCAACGTCCTGACTTTC. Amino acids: CASSLDRAGSGANVLTF.

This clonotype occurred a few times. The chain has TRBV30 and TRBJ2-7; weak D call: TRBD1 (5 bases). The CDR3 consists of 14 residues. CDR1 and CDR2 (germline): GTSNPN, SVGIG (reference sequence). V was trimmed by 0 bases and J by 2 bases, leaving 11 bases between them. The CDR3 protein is CAWSVQEVTYEQYF. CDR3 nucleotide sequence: TGTGCCTGGAGTGTACAGGAAGTTACCTACGAGCAGTACTTC.

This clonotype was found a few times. The CDR3 loop is CASTQGHLTMNTEAFF. The DNA for the CDR3 is TGTGCCAGCACCCAGGGGCACCTGACAATGAACACTGAAGCTTTCTTT. The chain joins TRBV6-2 or TRBV6-3 to TRBJ1-1, with D perhaps matching TRBD1 (6 bases). Germline CDR1 and CDR2: MNHEY and SVGEGT. The CDR3 has 16 residues. V was cut by 7 bases and J by 0 bases, with 18 bases left in between.

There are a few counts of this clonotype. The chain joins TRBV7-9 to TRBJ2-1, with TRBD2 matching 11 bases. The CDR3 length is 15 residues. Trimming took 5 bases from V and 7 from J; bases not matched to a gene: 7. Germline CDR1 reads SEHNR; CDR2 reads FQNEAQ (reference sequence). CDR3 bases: TGTGCCAGCAGCCTCACACTAGCGGGAGAGAATGAGCAGTTCTTC. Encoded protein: CASSLTLAGENEQFF.

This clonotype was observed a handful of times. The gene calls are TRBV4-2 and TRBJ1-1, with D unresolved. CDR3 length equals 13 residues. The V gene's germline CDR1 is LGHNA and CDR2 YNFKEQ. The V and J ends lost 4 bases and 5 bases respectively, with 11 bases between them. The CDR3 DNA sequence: TGTGCCAGCAGCCCCGACTCGGGAACTGAAGCTTTCTTT. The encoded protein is CASSPDSGTEAFF.

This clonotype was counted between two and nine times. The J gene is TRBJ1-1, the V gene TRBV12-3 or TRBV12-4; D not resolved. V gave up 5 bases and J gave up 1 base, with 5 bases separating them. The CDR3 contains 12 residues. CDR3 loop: CASSPSNTEAFF. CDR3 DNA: TGTGCCAGCAGTCCTTCGAACACTGAAGCTTTCTTT.

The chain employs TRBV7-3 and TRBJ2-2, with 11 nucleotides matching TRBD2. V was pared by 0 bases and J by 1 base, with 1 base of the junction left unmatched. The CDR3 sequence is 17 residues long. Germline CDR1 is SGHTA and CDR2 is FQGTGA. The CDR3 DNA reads TGTGCCAGCAGCTTAACCGGGACTAGCGGGAACACCGGGGAGCTGTTTTTT. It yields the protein CASSLTGTSGNTGELFF.

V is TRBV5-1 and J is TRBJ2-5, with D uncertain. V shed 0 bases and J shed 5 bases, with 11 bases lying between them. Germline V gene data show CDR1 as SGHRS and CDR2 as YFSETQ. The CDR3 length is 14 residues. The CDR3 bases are TGCGCCAGCAGCTTGGCTGGGCAGTGGGAGACCCAGTACTTC. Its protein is CASSLAGQWETQYF.

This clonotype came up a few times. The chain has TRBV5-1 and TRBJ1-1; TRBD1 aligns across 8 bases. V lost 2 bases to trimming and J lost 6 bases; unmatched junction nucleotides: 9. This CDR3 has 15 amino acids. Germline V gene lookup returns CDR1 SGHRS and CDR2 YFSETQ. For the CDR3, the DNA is TGCGCCAGCAGCTTCGGACAGGGACCGACCGCTGAAGCTTTCTTT. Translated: CASSFGQGPTAEAFF.

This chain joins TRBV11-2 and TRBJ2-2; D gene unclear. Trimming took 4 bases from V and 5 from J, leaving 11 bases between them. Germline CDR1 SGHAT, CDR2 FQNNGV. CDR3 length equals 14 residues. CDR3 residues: CASSYGPTTGELFF. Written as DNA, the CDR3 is TGTGCCAGCAGCTACGGACCTACAACCGGGGAGCTGTTTTTT.

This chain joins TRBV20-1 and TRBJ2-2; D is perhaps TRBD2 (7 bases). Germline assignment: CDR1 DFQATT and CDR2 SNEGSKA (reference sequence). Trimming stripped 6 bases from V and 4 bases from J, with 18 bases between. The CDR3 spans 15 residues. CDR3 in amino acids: CSAPWGGPSTGELFF. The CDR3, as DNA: TGCAGTGCCCCCTGGGGGGGCCCGAGCACCGGGGAGCTGTTTTTT.

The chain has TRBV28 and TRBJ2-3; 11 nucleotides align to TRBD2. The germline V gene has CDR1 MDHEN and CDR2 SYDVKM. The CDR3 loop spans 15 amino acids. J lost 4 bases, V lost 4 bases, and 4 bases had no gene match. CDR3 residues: CASSSLAGGPDTQYF. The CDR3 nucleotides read TGTGCCAGCAGTTCTTTAGCGGGAGGGCCAGATACGCAGTATTTT.

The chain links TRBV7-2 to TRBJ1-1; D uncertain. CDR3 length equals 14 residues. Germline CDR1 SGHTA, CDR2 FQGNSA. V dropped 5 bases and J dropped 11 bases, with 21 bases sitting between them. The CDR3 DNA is TGTGCCAGCAGCCTGAAAACAAAGGGTATCGGGGCTTTCTTT. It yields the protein CASSLKTKGIGAFF.

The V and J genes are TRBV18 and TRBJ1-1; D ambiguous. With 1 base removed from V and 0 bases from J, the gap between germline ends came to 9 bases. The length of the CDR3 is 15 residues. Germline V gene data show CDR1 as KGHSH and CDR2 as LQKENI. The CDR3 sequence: CASSPHGSLNTEAFF. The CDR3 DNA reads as TGTGCCAGCTCACCACACGGGAGCCTGAACACTGAAGCTTTCTTT.

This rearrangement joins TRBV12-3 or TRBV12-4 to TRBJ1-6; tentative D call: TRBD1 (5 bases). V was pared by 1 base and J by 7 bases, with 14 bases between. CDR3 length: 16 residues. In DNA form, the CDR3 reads TGTGCCAGCAGTTTAGACGGGCGGGGGAGCAATTCACCCCTCCACTTT. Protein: CASSLDGRGSNSPLHF.

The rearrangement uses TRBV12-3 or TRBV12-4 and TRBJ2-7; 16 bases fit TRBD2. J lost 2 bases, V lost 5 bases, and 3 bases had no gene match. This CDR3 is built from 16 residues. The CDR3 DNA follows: TGTGCCAGCAGTCCCGGGACTAGCGGGAGGGCCTACGAGCAGTACTTC. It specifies CASSPGTSGRAYEQYF.

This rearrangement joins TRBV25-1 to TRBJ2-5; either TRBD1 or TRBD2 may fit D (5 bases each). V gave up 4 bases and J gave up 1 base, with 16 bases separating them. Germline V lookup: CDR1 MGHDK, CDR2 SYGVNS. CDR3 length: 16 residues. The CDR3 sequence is CASSGDRELLQETQYF. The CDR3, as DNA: TGTGCCAGCAGTGGGGACCGAGAGCTGCTCCAAGAGACCCAGTACTTC.

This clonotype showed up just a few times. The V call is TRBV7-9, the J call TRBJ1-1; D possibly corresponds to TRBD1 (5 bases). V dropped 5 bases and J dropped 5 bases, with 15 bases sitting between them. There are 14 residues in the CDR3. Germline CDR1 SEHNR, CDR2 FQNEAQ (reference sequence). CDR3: CASSAPGDWTEAFF. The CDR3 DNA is TGTGCCAGCAGCGCCCCGGGGGATTGGACTGAAGCTTTCTTT.

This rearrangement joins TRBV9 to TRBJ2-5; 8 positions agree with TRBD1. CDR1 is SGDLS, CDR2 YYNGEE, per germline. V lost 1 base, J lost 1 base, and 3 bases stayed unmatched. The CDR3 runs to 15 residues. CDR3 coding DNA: TGTGCCAGCAGCGTACAGGGGGCCACCCAAGAGACCCAGTACTTC. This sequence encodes CASSVQGATQETQYF.

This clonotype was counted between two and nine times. This CDR3 is CASSGDRGPRGNQPQHF. The DNA for the CDR3 is TGTGCCAGCAGTGGGGACAGGGGGCCTCGGGGCAATCAGCCCCAGCATTTT. The V and J genes are TRBV2 and TRBJ1-5; TRBD1 agrees at 12 bases. CDR1 and CDR2 from the germline V gene are SNHLY and FYNNEI. This CDR3 contains 17 residues. V was pared by 4 bases and J by 2 bases, with 6 bases of the junction left unmatched.

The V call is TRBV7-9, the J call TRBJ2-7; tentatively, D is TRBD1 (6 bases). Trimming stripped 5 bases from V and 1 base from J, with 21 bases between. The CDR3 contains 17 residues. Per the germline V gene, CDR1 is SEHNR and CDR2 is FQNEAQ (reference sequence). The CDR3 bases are TGTGCCAGCAGCCCGATGACAGGTGGGGAGTTTTCCTACGAGCAGTACTTC. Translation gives CASSPMTGGEFSYEQYF.

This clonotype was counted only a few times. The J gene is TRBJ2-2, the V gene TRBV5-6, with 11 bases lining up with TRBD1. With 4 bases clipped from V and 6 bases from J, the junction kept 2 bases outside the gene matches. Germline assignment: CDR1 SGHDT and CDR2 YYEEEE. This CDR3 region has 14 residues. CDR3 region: CASSVDRGPGELFF. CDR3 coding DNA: TGTGCCAGCAGCGTGGACAGGGGGCCCGGGGAGCTGTTTTTT.

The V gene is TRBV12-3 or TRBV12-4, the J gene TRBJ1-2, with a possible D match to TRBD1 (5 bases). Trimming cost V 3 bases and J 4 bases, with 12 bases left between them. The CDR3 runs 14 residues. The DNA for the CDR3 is TGTGCCAGCAGTTTTCCGGGGCAGGGCTATGGCTACACCTTC. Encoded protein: CASSFPGQGYGYTF.

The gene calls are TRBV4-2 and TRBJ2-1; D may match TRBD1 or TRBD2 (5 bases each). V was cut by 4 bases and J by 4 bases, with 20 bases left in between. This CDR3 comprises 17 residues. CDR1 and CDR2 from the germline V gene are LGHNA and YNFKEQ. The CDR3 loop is CASSPTTGTRVYNEQFF. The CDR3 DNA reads TGTGCCAGCAGCCCTACGACCGGGACCCGAGTGTACAATGAGCAGTTCTTC.

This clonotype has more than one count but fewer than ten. Written as DNA, the CDR3 is TGCAGCGTTGGGTCGGCAGGAGTGAACACTGAAGCTTTCTTT. It yields the protein CSVGSAGVNTEAFF. This chain connects TRBV29-1 to TRBJ1-1, with D hard to call. CDR1 is SQVTM and CDR2 is ANQGSEA in the germline V gene. The CDR3 covers 14 residues. V was pared by 4 bases and J by 0 bases, with 12 bases between.

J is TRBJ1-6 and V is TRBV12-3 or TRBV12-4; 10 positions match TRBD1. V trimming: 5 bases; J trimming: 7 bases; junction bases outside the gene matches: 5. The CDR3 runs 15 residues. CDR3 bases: TGTGCCAGCAGTGTCTCGGGACAGGGGAATTCACCCCTCCACTTT. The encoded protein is CASSVSGQGNSPLHF.

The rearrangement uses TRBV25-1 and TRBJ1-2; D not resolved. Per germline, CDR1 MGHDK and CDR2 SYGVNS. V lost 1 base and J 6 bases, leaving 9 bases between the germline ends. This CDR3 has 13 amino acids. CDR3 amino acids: CASSEWVGDGYTF. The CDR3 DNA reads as TGTGCCAGCAGTGAATGGGTGGGAGATGGCTACACCTTC.

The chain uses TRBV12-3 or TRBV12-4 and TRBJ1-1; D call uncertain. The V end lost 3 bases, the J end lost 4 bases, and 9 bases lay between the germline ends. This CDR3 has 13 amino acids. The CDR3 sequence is CASSFDERTEAFF. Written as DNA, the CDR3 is TGTGCCAGCAGTTTCGACGAGCGCACTGAAGCTTTCTTT.

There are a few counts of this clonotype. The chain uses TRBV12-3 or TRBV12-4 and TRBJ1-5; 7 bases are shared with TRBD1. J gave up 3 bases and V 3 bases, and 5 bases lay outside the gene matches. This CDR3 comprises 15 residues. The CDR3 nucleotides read TGTGCCAGCAGTTTGGAGGGGGCGAACAATCAGCCCCAGCATTTT. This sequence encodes CASSLEGANNQPQHF.